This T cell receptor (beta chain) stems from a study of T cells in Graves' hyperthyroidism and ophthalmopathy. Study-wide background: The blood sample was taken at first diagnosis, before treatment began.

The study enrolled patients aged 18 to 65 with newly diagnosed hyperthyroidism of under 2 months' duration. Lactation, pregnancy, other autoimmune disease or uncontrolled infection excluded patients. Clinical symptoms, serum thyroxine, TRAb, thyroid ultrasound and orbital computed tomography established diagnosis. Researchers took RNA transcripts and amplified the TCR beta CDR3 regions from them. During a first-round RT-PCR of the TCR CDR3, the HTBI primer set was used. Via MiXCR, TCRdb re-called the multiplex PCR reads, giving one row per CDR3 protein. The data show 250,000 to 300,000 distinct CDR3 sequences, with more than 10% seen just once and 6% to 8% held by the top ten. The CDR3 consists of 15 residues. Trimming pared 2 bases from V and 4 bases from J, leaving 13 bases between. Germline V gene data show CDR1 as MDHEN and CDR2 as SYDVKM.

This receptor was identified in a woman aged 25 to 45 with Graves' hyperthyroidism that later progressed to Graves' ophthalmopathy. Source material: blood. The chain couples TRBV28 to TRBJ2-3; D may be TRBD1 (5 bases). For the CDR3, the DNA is TGTGCCAGCAGTTTAGGGGCGTTGTTGGCAGATACGCAGTATTTT. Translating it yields CASSLGALLADTQYF.